The 25 T cell receptor beta chains below come from one sample, sequenced in a study of control samples from healthy donors and cancer patients (dated by TCRdb to the early 2020s). Libraries were constructed by the immunoSEQ multiplex PCR assay. Drawn from immuneACCESS, this table holds only the in-frame rearrangements with V and J called that TCRdb kept. Clones are partly lost; checked studies trace under half to an unresolved V gene and leave the rest unexplained. In all, the sample holds 110,000 to 150,000 clones, and approximately 91% of those were seen once. Roughly 10% of the sample belongs to the ten largest clones. Sample: blood. These receptors all come from a woman aged 30 to 39 in good health.

V and J are TRBV28 and TRBJ1-1; D gene ambiguous. Trimming took 3 bases from V and 4 from J, leaving 12 bases between them. The CDR3 sequence is 14 residues long. CDR1 and CDR2 (germline): MDHEN, SYDVKM. The CDR3 DNA sequence: TGTGCCAGCAGTTTTGGAGGAAAGGTCACTGAAGCTTTCTTT. It encodes CASSFGGKVTEAFF.

This clone was observed a single time. The chain recombines TRBV7-2 with TRBJ1-2; 8 positions match TRBD1. The CDR3 spans 14 residues. The germline V gene encodes CDR1 SGHTA and CDR2 FQGNSA. The V and J ends lost 3 bases and 4 bases, in that order; junction bases with no gene match: 4. CDR3 nucleotide sequence: TGTGCCAGCAGCTTCGGACAGGGAGTCTATGGCTACACCTTC. It translates to CASSFGQGVYGYTF.

This clone was seen a handful of times. The gene calls are TRBV7-2 and TRBJ1-5; D is unresolved. The V gene lost 1 base and the J gene lost 6 bases, with 19 bases spanning the gap. This CDR3 is 17 amino acids long. CDR1 is SGHTA and CDR2 is FQGNSA in the germline V gene. CDR3 region: CASSLDPGQLGSQPQHF. The CDR3, as DNA: TGTGCCAGCAGCTTAGACCCCGGCCAGCTCGGCTCTCAGCCCCAGCATTTT.

CDR3 DNA: TGTGCCAGTACATGGGGACAGCGCACAGATACGCAGTATTTT. This codes for CASTWGQRTDTQYF. This rearrangement joins TRBV6-5 to TRBJ2-3, with 7 bases identical to TRBD1. Germline-derived CDR1 and CDR2 are MNHEY and SVGAGI. With 9 bases clipped from V and 1 base from J, the junction kept 7 bases outside the gene matches. This CDR3 is built from 14 residues.

This clone appeared a single time. The rearrangement joins TRBV7-9 to TRBJ1-2; no clear D. The V gene's germline CDR1 is SEHNR and CDR2 FQNEAQ (reference sequence). Trimming removed 1 base from V and 3 bases from J, with 6 bases in between. This CDR3 spans 13 amino acids. In DNA form, the CDR3 reads TGTGCCAGCAGCTTAGGGCCGGACTATGGCTACACCTTC. As protein: CASSLGPDYGYTF.

This chain joins TRBV12-3 or TRBV12-4 and TRBJ1-1, with unresolved D. The CDR3 spans 13 residues. The V gene lost 5 bases and the J gene lost 1 base, with 8 bases spanning the gap. This CDR3 reads CASSVNQNTEAFF. CDR3 nucleotide sequence: TGTGCCAGCAGTGTGAACCAGAACACTGAAGCTTTCTTT.

This sequence joins TRBV5-1 and TRBJ2-5; 10 nucleotides align to TRBD2. The trim removed 4 bases at V and 5 bases at J, leaving 11 bases unmatched. CDR1 SGHRS and CDR2 YFSETQ come from the germline V gene. CDR3 size: 16 residues. The CDR3 reads CASSRLAGGALETQYF. DNA of the CDR3: TGCGCCAGCAGCCGGTTAGCGGGAGGAGCGCTGGAGACCCAGTACTTC.

The chain employs TRBV28 and TRBJ2-5; a weak D match, TRBD1 (6 bases). Trimming left V 1 base short and J 0 bases short, with 12 bases between. Looked up from germline, CDR1 is MDHEN and CDR2 is SYDVKM. The CDR3 consists of 16 residues. The CDR3 here is CASSLLGGSYQETQYF. For the CDR3, the DNA is TGTGCCAGCAGTTTATTAGGGGGATCGTACCAAGAGACCCAGTACTTC.

V usage is TRBV2 and J usage is TRBJ2-3; 10 bases match TRBD2. With V trimmed by 9 bases and J by 0 bases, 6 bases remained unmatched. CDR1 SNHLY and CDR2 FYNNEI come from the germline V gene. This CDR3 has 15 amino acids. The CDR3 DNA reads as TGTGCCAGGGTGAGCGGGAGGGCTAGCACAGATACGCAGTATTTT. Its translation: CARVSGRASTDTQYF.

The chain couples TRBV7-2 to TRBJ2-7; 11 bases line up with TRBD1. This CDR3 region has 15 residues. CDR1 and CDR2 from the germline V gene are SGHTA and FQGNSA. Trimming removed 4 bases from V and 5 bases from J; junction bases left unmatched: 7. The CDR3 reads CASSYGQGASNEQYF. CDR3 sequence (DNA): TGTGCCAGCAGCTACGGACAGGGGGCTAGCAACGAGCAGTACTTC.

The DNA of the CDR3 is TGTGCCAGCAGTATAGGAACAGGGCATAACTATGGCTACACCTTC. The encoded protein is CASSIGTGHNYGYTF. The chain combines TRBV28 with TRBJ1-2; a weak D match, TRBD1 (6 bases). Trimming pared 5 bases from V and 1 base from J, leaving 14 bases between. Germline V gives CDR1 MDHEN, CDR2 SYDVKM. The CDR3 loop spans 15 amino acids.

The chain couples TRBV20-1 to TRBJ2-5, with D unclear. CDR3 length: 10 amino acids. V was shortened by 3 bases and J by 8 bases, with 7 bases between the two germline ends. Germline loops: CDR1 DFQATT, CDR2 SNEGSKA (reference sequence). This CDR3 is CSASPLTQYF. The CDR3 DNA sequence: TGCAGTGCTAGTCCCCTTACCCAGTACTTC.

J is TRBJ1-1 and V is TRBV13, with TRBD1 identical over 12 bases. CDR1 is PRHDT, CDR2 FYEKMQ, per germline (reference sequence). The junction had 9 bases not matched to a gene; V was cut back by 4 bases and J by 0 bases. The CDR3 loop spans 18 amino acids. The CDR3 here is CASSSVGTGGWVNTEAFF. The CDR3 bases are TGTGCCAGCAGCTCCGTCGGGACAGGGGGCTGGGTGAACACTGAAGCTTTCTTT.

The J gene is TRBJ1-3, the V gene TRBV15; 9 nucleotides agree with TRBD1. The V gene's germline CDR1 is LNHNV and CDR2 YYDKDF (reference sequence). V was clipped by 3 bases and J by 4 bases; unmatched bases: 4. The CDR3 is 15 amino acids. The CDR3 is CATSRDRGSGNTIYF. The CDR3, as DNA: TGTGCCACCAGCAGGGACAGGGGAAGCGGAAACACCATATATTTT.

V is TRBV5-1 and J is TRBJ2-2; D unresolved. This CDR3 region has 15 residues. Germline lookup yields CDR1 SGHRS and CDR2 YFSETQ. Between the trimmed V and J ends, which lost 0 bases and 0 bases, there was a span of 6 bases. CDR3 DNA sequence: TGCGCCAGCAGCTTGGAGGCCGCGAACACCGGGGAGCTGTTTTTT. Translated: CASSLEAANTGELFF. Filled out from reference TRBV5-1 and TRBJ2-2, the complete variable domain reads KAGVTQTPRYLIKTRGQQVTLSCSPISGHRSVSWYQQTPGQGLQFLFEYFSETQRNKGNFPGRFSGRQFSNSRSEMNVSTLELGDSALYLCASSLEAANTGELFFGEGSRLTVL.

This chain uses TRBV9 with TRBJ2-1; D unresolved. The V gene lost 4 bases and the J gene lost 4 bases, with 15 bases spanning the gap. Germline values: CDR1 SGDLS, CDR2 YYNGEE. There are 15 residues in the CDR3. In nucleotides, the CDR3 is TGTGCCAGCAGCCCCCCTGGACGAACTTACAATGAGCAGTTCTTC. As protein: CASSPPGRTYNEQFF.

The chain carries TRBV7-9 and TRBJ1-5, with no clear D. V lost 3 bases, J lost 5 bases, and 5 bases lay in between. Germline V gives CDR1 SEHNR, CDR2 FQNEAQ (reference sequence). This CDR3 region has 12 residues. Here the CDR3 reads CASSFSDQPQHF. CDR3 DNA: TGTGCCAGCAGCTTTTCAGATCAGCCCCAGCATTTT. The full variable domain, with the rest looked up from reference TRBV7-9 and TRBJ1-5, is DTGVSQNPRHKITKRGQNVTFRCDPISEHNRLYWYRQTLGQGPEFLTYFQNEAQLEKSRLLSDRFSAERPKGSFSTLEIQRTEQGDSAMYLCASSFSDQPQHFGDGTRLSIL.

This chain links TRBV19 with TRBJ2-7; D gene unclear. Germline V lookup: CDR1 LNHDA, CDR2 SQIVND (reference sequence). The CDR3 is 13 amino acids. The germline V and J ends were trimmed by 3 bases and 0 bases, with 6 bases remaining between them. The CDR3 region has the DNA TGTGCCAGTAGTATTGCTAGCTCCTACGAGCAGTACTTC. This codes for CASSIASSYEQYF.

This sequence joins TRBV2 and TRBJ2-1, with TRBD2 matching 9 bases. CDR1 and CDR2 from the germline V gene are SNHLY and FYNNEI. Trimming cost V 2 bases and J 9 bases; bases outside gene matches: 17. CDR3 length: 18 residues. The DNA of the CDR3 is TGTGCCAGCAGTGAACTCCCCGTCGGTAGCGGGGGCCTTAGTGAGCAGTTCTTC. Encoded protein: CASSELPVGSGGLSEQFF.

This chain uses TRBV29-1 with TRBJ2-1, with 7 bases that match TRBD1. Germline V lookup: CDR1 SQVTM, CDR2 ANQGSEA. The CDR3 length is 14 residues. The V segment lost 1 base and the J segment 10 bases; nucleotides outside the gene matches: 10. For the CDR3, the DNA is TGCAGCGTTGAAGGACAGGGAAACAACGGCGAGCAGTTCTTC. Residues: CSVEGQGNNGEQFF.

The chain recombines TRBV19 with TRBJ2-7, with 10 nucleotides matching TRBD2. This CDR3 is 18 amino acids long. Germline V gene data show CDR1 as LNHDA and CDR2 as SQIVND (reference sequence). V lost 4 bases, J lost 4 bases, and 16 bases stayed unmatched. CDR3 sequence (DNA): TGTGCCAGTAGTAAAAAAAGAGGTCTAGCGGGAGAAATGTACGAGCAGTACTTC. This translates into CASSKKRGLAGEMYEQYF. The variable domain in full, completed from reference TRBV19 and TRBJ2-7, reads DGGITQSPKYLFRKEGQNVTLSCEQNLNHDAMYWYRQDPGQGLRLIYYSQIVNDFQKGDIAEGYSVSREKKESFPLTVTSAQKNPTAFYLCASSKKRGLAGEMYEQYFGPGTRLTVT.

Concerning this clone itself: Other DNA sequences of this sample code for an identical CDR3. CDR3 protein: CASSRESSYEQYF. The CDR3 nucleotides read TGTGCCAGTAGTCGGGAGTCGAGTTACGAGCAGTACTTC. The rearrangement uses TRBV19 and TRBJ2-7; D is perhaps TRBD2 (6 bases). This CDR3 comprises 13 residues. V was trimmed by 5 bases and J by 4 bases, leaving 12 bases between them. The germline V gene has CDR1 LNHDA and CDR2 SQIVND (reference sequence).

This chain connects TRBV7-8 to TRBJ1-2, with 7 bases lining up with TRBD1. V was clipped by 0 bases and J by 6 bases; unmatched bases: 10. CDR3 length equals 16 residues. The germline V gene encodes CDR1 SGHVS and CDR2 FQNEAQ. Written as DNA, the CDR3 is TGTGCCAGCAGCTTAGCCCTCGGCGGGGACAGCGATGGCTACACCTTC. Residues: CASSLALGGDSDGYTF.

This sequence joins TRBV14 and TRBJ1-2; no firm D call. Trimming took 1 base from V and 1 from J, leaving 7 bases between them. The CDR3 covers 14 residues. Germline V gene sequence: CDR1 SGHDN, CDR2 FVKESK. CDR3: CASSQAVSNYGYTF. For the CDR3, the DNA is TGTGCCAGCAGCCAAGCGGTCAGTAACTATGGCTACACCTTC. The complete variable domain, with remaining parts taken from reference TRBV14 and TRBJ1-2, reads EAGVTQFPSHSVIEKGQTVTLRCDPISGHDNLYWYRRVMGKEIKFLLHFVKESKQDESGMPNNRFLAERTGGTYSTLKVQPAELEDSGVYFCASSQAVSNYGYTFGSGTRLTVV.

V usage is TRBV5-1 and J usage is TRBJ2-5; the match to TRBD2 covers 15 bases. V lost 4 bases and J lost 5; bases outside the gene matches: 9. The germline gives CDR1 SGHRS, CDR2 YFSETQ. This CDR3 is built from 17 residues. CDR3 residues: CASSKRGTSGRSETQYF. The CDR3 DNA sequence: TGCGCCAGCAGCAAGCGGGGGACTAGCGGGAGGTCGGAGACCCAGTACTTC.